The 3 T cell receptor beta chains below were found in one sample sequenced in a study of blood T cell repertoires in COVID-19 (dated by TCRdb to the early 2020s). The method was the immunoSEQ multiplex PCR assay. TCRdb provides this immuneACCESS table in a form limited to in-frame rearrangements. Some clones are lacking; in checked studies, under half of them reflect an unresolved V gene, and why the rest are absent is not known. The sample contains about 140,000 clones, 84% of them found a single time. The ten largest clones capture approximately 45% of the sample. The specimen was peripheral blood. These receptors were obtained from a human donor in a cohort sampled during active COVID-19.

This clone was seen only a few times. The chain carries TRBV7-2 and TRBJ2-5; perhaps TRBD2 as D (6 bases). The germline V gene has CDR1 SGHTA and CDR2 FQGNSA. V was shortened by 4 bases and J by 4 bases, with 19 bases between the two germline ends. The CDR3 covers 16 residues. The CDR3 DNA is TGTGCCAGCAGCTCGTATGGACCGACCGGGGGAGAGACCCAGTACTTC. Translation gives CASSSYGPTGGETQYF.

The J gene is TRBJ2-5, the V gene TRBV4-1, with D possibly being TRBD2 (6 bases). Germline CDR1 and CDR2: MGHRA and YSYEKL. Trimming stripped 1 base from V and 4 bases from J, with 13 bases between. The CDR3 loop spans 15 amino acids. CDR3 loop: CASSQGLGGGETQYF. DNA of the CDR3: TGCGCCAGCAGCCAAGGCCTTGGGGGAGGAGAGACCCAGTACTTC.

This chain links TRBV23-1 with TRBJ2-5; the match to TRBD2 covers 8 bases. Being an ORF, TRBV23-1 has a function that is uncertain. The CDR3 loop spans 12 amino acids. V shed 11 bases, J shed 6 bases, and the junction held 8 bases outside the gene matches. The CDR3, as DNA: TGCGCCCGGGAGGGGCAGGGGCAGACCCAGTACTTC. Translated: CAREGQGQTQYF.